Listed below are T cell receptor beta chains from one sample, sequenced in a study of blood T cells in healthy people across ages. TCRdb reprocessed the 5' RACE reads via MiXCR and lists one record per CDR3 protein. The sample has around 1,000,000 distinct CDR3 sequences, roughly a quarter seen once. The sample also formed part of further work on T cells of mothers and their children.

The sequencing input was blood. Receptors originate from a girl aged 2 to 9 in good health. CDR3s include the opening cysteine and the closing phenylalanine or tryptophan. A D gene is named only where the DNA matches it firmly. Expanded clones get a size class; other rows say once, few or many, or leave the size out.

D	V	J	size	CDR3	DNA
NA	TRBV2	TRBJ2-6	NA	CASSPNRDSGANVLTF	TGTGCCAGCAGTCCGAACAGGGACTCTGGGGCCAACGTCCTGACTTTC
TRBD1	TRBV12-3/TRBV12-4	TRBJ2-1	NA	CASKGALLTYNEQFF	TGTGCTTCCAAGGGGGCCCTGTTGACCTACAATGAGCAGTTCTTC
TRBD2	TRBV12-3/TRBV12-4	TRBJ2-5	many	CASSLGGQTQYF	TGTGCCAGCAGTTTGGGAGGGCAGACCCAGTACTTC
NA	TRBV28	TRBJ1-6	few	CASRANSPLHF	TGTGCCAGCAGGGCGAATTCACCCCTCCACTTT
NA	TRBV6-5	TRBJ2-1	NA	CASSYSVWNEQFF	TGTGCCAGCAGTTATTCGGTTTGGAATGAGCAGTTCTTC
TRBD2	TRBV4-1	TRBJ2-3	NA	CASSSRTSGRTDTQYF	TGCGCCAGCAGCTCCCGGACTAGCGGGAGAACAGATACGCAGTATTTT
NA	TRBV29-1	TRBJ2-7	NA	CSVEPGPLSSYEQYF	TGCAGCGTTGAGCCGGGACCTTTAAGCTCCTACGAGCAGTACTTC
NA	TRBV29-1	TRBJ2-5	NA	CSVEEVQGQYF	TGCAGCGTTGAAGAAGTCCAGGGCCAGTACTTC
NA	TRBV28	TRBJ1-1	NA	CASMEGRTEAFF	TGTGCCAGCATGGAGGGGCGGACTGAAGCTTTCTTT
TRBD1	TRBV12-3/TRBV12-4	TRBJ1-2	NA	CASSNTEDRGYGYTF	TGTGCCAGCAGTAATACTGAAGACAGGGGCTATGGCTACACCTTC
TRBD1	TRBV12-5	TRBJ2-7	few	CASGPLTGAPYEQYF	TGTGCTAGTGGCCCCTTAACAGGGGCCCCCTACGAGCAGTACTTC
TRBD1	TRBV29-1	TRBJ1-1	few	CGVDNRGIEAFF	TGCGGCGTCGATAACAGGGGGATTGAAGCTTTCTTT
NA	TRBV28	TRBJ1-2	NA	CATNNLLDRNYGYTF	TGTGCCACCAACAACCTCCTCGACAGGAACTATGGCTACACCTTC
TRBD1	TRBV4-3	TRBJ1-2	NA	CASRGRGDYGYTF	TGCGCCTCTAGGGGCAGGGGGGATTATGGCTACACCTTC
NA	TRBV11-2	TRBJ2-1	NA	CASSLDPRRDEQFF	TGTGCCAGCAGCTTAGATCCCCGACGGGATGAGCAGTTCTTC
NA	TRBV7-8	TRBJ2-7	NA	CASSSIPLSYEQYF	TGTGCCAGCAGCTCCATTCCTCTTTCCTACGAGCAGTACTTC
NA	TRBV28	TRBJ2-5	few	CASSLVGVKTQYF	TGTGCCAGCAGTTTAGTGGGGGTAAAGACCCAGTACTTC
NA	TRBV5-1	TRBJ2-3	NA	CASSLTDSTDTQYF	TGCGCCAGCAGTCTCACGGACAGCACAGATACGCAGTATTTT
TRBD2	TRBV3-1	TRBJ2-1	NA	CASSMGLADENEQFF	TGTGCCAGCAGCATGGGACTAGCGGACGAGAATGAGCAGTTCTTC
TRBD2	TRBV14	TRBJ2-7	few	CASSQHGGYGDEQYF	TGTGCCAGCAGCCAACACGGGGGGTATGGGGACGAGCAGTACTTC
NA	TRBV5-1	TRBJ2-3	few	CASRGAGSLTDTQYF	TGCGCCAGCCGGGGGGCAGGGAGTTTGACAGATACGCAGTATTTT
NA	TRBV5-6	TRBJ1-2	NA	CASSLGGLNYGYTF	TGTGCCAGCAGCCTGGGGGGCCTTAACTATGGCTACACCTTC
TRBD1	TRBV4-1	TRBJ2-1	NA	CASSQDWTGRYNEQFF	TGCGCCAGCAGCCAGGATTGGACAGGGCGATACAATGAGCAGTTCTTC
NA	TRBV6-1	TRBJ1-2	few	CASSEEGIWGYTF	TGTGCCAGCAGTGAAGAAGGCATCTGGGGCTACACCTTC
TRBD1	TRBV29-1	TRBJ1-3	NA	CSVETPDRANSGNTIYF	TGCAGCGTTGAAACCCCCGACAGGGCGAACTCTGGAAACACCATATATTTT
TRBD2	TRBV4-1	TRBJ2-1	once	CASSQESWREIPEQFF	TGCGCCAGCAGCCAAGAATCGTGGCGGGAGATCCCTGAGCAGTTCTTC
NA	TRBV7-8	TRBJ1-5	NA	CAPMRRGGGNQPQHF	TGTGCCCCGATGAGAAGGGGAGGGGGGAATCAGCCCCAGCATTTT
NA	TRBV7-2	TRBJ1-4	few	CASRAGADEKLFF	TGTGCCAGCAGAGCTGGCGCCGATGAAAAACTGTTTTTT
NA	TRBV7-9	TRBJ1-2	NA	CASSVDGTQYGYTF	TGTGCCAGCAGCGTAGACGGGACACAATATGGCTACACCTTC
TRBD2	TRBV29-1	TRBJ2-3	NA	CSVPSGMADTQYF	TGCAGCGTCCCTAGCGGGATGGCAGATACGCAGTATTTT
NA	TRBV20-1	TRBJ2-7	few	CSALGLQGPYEQYF	TGCAGTGCTTTGGGTCTTCAAGGACCATACGAGCAGTACTTC
NA	TRBV7-2	TRBJ1-4	few	CASSLVAYTINEKLFF	TGTGCCAGCAGCTTAGTTGCGTACACCATTAATGAAAAACTGTTTTTT
NA	TRBV5-1	TRBJ2-1	few	CASSFGGNSYNEQFF	TGCGCCAGCAGCTTTGGCGGGAACTCCTACAATGAGCAGTTCTTC